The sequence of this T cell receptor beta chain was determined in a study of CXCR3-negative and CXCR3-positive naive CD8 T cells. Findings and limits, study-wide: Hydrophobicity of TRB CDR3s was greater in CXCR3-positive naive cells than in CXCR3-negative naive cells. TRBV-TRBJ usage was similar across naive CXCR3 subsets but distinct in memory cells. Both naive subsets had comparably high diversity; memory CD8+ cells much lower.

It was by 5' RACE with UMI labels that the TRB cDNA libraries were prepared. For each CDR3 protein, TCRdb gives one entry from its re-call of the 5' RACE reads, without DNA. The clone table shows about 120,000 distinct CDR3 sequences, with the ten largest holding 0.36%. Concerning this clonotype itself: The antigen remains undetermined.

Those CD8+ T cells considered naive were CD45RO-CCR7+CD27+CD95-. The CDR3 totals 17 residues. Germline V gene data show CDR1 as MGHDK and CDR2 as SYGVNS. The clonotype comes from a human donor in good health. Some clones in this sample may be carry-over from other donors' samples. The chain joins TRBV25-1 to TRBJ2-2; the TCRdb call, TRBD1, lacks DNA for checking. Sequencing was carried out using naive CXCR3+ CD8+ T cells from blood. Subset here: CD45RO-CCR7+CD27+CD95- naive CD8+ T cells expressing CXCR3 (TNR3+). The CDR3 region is CASKCRQLRANTGELFF.